This entry describes one T cell receptor beta chain. This sample is part of a study of blood T cell repertoires in COVID-19. Study-wide background: From the United States, Italy and Spain came samples of acute and convalescent COVID-19. T cells, B-cell-depleted T cells, or PBMCs provided the cDNA or gDNA that served as material.

Authors' data handling: Counts of nucleated cells, estimated from reference gene primer amplification, were obtained. The table came from immunoSEQ multiplex PCR; TCRdb's copy has only in-frame clones and leaves some out. V and J calls and clone size are given by that table; D and trimming were obtained from the DNA. This sample carries a few hundred thousand clones, 89% of them seen once, and the ten largest clones take around 4%. CDR3 length: 19 residues. V lost 5 bases, J lost 4 bases, and 15 bases stayed unmatched. Germline CDR1 reads MDHEN; CDR2 reads SYDVKM. One Seattle source followed patients from active infection through their disease course.

Sequenced sample: peripheral blood. This rearrangement joins TRBV28 to TRBJ2-5, with 14 bases that match TRBD2. This TCR was recovered from a woman aged 60 to 75 with COVID-19, enrolled during active disease. The CDR3 nucleotides are TGTGCCAGCAGTACTAGGACTAGCGGGGGGACAGCAGTTCGAGAGACCCAGTACTTC. It encodes CASSTRTSGGTAVRETQYF.